This T cell receptor beta chain was profiled in a study of early T cells in non-severe SARS-CoV-2 infection. Study in general: Bulk RNA from unsorted whole blood was sequenced; chains were unpaired.

Study-wide results and caveats: Anti-spike CD8 responses were favored by VDJdb matching, which missed private and CD4 specificities.

Each cDNA molecule carried a unique molecular identifier. TCRdb re-analysed the 5' RACE reads in MiXCR, keeping a single row per CDR3 protein. The repertoire has approximately 27,000 distinct CDR3 sequences, roughly 5.4% of them found once; the top ten carry approximately 2.4%. As concerns this clonotype: Its antigen is not known.

CDR1 and CDR2 (germline): MDHEN, SYDVKM. Losses at the gene ends were 4 bases for V and 4 bases for J; bases not matched to a gene: 8. CDR3 length equals 15 residues. The receptor comes from an adult who was a healthcare worker with PCR-confirmed SARS-CoV-2 infection or an uninfected control (not recorded which). The chain joins TRBV28 to TRBJ1-1; 8 bases agree with TRBD1. Sequencing was done on a sample of whole blood. CDR3 nucleotides: TGTGCCAGCAGTTCCCCCAGGGGGCAGGGCACTGAAGCTTTCTTT. It encodes CASSSPRGQGTEAFF.